In this sample, the clone carrying this T cell receptor (beta chain) turned up a few times. Its cognate antigen is unknown. Treatment reported: approximately nine-day PBMC culture with coronavirus spike peptide pools or control peptides (ViraFEST assay). Ahead of the COVID-19 pandemic (2011-2018), the CD4+ T cells of the unexposed donor were collected. This CDR3 is built from 12 residues. V dropped 5 bases and J dropped 2 bases, with 6 bases sitting between them. From germline, CDR1 is SGHTA and CDR2 FQGTGA. These data come from a study of vaccination and CD4 T cells after COVID-19. Overall study context: Post-COVID sampling occurred a median about 110 days after diagnosis (range 35 to 161).

The study sequenced cultured CD4+ T cell DNA using the Oncomine TCR Beta short-read assay. From the PCR reads, TCRdb called clonotypes with MiXCR, one entry per CDR3 protein. In the table there are about 2,000 distinct CDR3 sequences, 60% of which are singletons. Study results and limitations: The median number of SARS-CoV-2-reactive clonotypes increased from about 20 to 38, a change that did not reach significance.

The chain recombines TRBV7-3 with TRBJ1-2; D remains ambiguous. This TCR derives from a human donor in good health. Material for sequencing was CD4+ T cells from blood, cultured in vitro. The CDR3 is CASSPSNYGYTF. The CDR3 DNA is TGTGCCAGCAGCCCGTCCAACTATGGCTACACCTTC.